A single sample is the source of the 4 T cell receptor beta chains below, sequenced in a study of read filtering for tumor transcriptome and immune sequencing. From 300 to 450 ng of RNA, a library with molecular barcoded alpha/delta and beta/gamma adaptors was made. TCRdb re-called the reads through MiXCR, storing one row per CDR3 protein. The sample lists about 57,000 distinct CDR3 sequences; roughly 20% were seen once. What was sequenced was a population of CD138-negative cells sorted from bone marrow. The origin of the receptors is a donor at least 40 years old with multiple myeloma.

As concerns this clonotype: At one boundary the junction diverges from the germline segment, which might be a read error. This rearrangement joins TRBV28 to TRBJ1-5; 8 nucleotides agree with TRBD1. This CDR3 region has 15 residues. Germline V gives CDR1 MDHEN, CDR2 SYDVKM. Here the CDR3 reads CASSQGQGSDQPQHF. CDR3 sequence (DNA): TGTGCCAGCAGTCAAGGACAGGGTAGCGATCAGCCCCAGCATTTT.

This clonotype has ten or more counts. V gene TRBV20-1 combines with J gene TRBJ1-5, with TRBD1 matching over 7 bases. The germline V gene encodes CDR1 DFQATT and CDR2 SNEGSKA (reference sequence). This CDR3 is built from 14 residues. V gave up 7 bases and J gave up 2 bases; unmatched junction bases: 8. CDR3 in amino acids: CSVGEGAGNQPQHF. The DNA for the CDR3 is TGCAGTGTCGGAGAGGGGGCGGGCAATCAGCCCCAGCATTTT.

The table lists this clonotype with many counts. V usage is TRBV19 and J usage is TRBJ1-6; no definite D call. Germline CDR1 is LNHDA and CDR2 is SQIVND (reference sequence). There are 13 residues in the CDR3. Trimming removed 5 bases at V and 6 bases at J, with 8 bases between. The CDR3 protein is CASSLDFNSPLHF. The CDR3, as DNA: TGTGCCAGTAGTTTGGACTTTAATTCACCCCTCCACTTT.

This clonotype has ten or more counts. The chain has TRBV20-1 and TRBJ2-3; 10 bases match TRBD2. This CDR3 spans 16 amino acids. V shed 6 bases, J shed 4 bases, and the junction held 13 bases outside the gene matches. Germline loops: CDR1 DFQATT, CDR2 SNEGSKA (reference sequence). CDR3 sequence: CSAEGGPSGSADTQYF. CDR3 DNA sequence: TGCAGTGCGGAGGGGGGGCCTAGCGGGAGTGCAGATACGCAGTATTTT.